The 30 T cell receptor beta chains in this list originate from one sample, sequenced in a study of CD4 T cells in relation to SARS-CoV-2 and coronaviruses. TCRdb's copy holds only in-frame clones and misses some; the assay was immunoSEQ multiplex PCR. The table lists some 69,000 clones, about 94% of them singletons, with about 0.14% in the top ten. CD4+ T cells from unexposed donors were obtained before the COVID-19 pandemic (2011-2018). The sample comprised naive CD4+ T cells from PBMCs. The subset: naive CD4+ T cells isolated by negative enrichment. Receptors originate from a human donor in good health.

The chain recombines TRBV15 with TRBJ2-7; 14 nucleotides agree with TRBD2. CDR3 length equals 16 residues. After removal of 2 bases from V and 2 bases from J, the junction contained 2 bases not matched to a gene. The germline V gene has CDR1 LNHNV and CDR2 YYDKDF (reference sequence). The CDR3 loop reads CATSRPGLAGAYEQYF. CDR3 nucleotides: TGTGCCACCAGCAGACCGGGACTAGCGGGGGCCTACGAGCAGTACTTC.

J is TRBJ2-7 and V is TRBV11-1; tentatively, D is TRBD2 (6 bases). The CDR3 extends over 14 amino acids. V dropped 5 bases and J dropped 4 bases, with 15 bases sitting between them. Germline V lookup: CDR1 SGHAT, CDR2 FQDESV (reference sequence). CDR3 in amino acids: CASSPLWGVYEQYF. DNA for the CDR3: TGTGCCAGCAGCCCCCTTTGGGGGGTATACGAGCAGTACTTC.

The V call is TRBV25-1, the J call TRBJ2-2; D tentatively reads TRBD1 or TRBD2 (5 bases each). Per the germline V gene, CDR1 is MGHDK and CDR2 is SYGVNS. CDR3 size: 15 residues. V was pared by 5 bases and J by 1 base, with 11 bases between. This CDR3 reads CASSRDDQNTGELFF. As DNA, the CDR3 is TGTGCCAGCAGTCGGGACGATCAGAACACCGGGGAGCTGTTTTTT.

The rearrangement links TRBV27 to TRBJ2-1; TRBD1 aligns across 8 bases. Germline-derived CDR1 and CDR2 are MNHEY and SMNVEV (reference sequence). This CDR3 has 16 residues. V shed 6 bases, J shed 5 bases, and the junction held 12 bases outside the gene matches. The CDR3, as DNA: TGTGCCAGCAGCCCAGGATGGGACAGGTCAGACAATGAGCAGTTCTTC. This sequence encodes CASSPGWDRSDNEQFF.

The chain has TRBV28 and TRBJ2-1; tentative D call: TRBD2 (5 bases). Germline CDR1 MDHEN, CDR2 SYDVKM. Trimming removed 1 base at V and 8 bases at J, with 12 bases between. The CDR3 runs to 14 residues. The CDR3 spells CASSLYQARDEQFF. For the CDR3, the DNA is TGTGCCAGCAGTTTATACCAGGCGAGGGATGAGCAGTTCTTC.

The J gene is TRBJ2-1, the V gene TRBV28; TRBD1 matches at 8 bases. The CDR3 is 15 amino acids. Germline values: CDR1 MDHEN, CDR2 SYDVKM. Losses at the gene ends were 1 base for V and 8 bases for J; bases not matched to a gene: 7. The CDR3 here is CASSLLRQGFHEQFF. The CDR3 DNA is TGTGCCAGCAGTTTATTACGACAGGGGTTCCATGAGCAGTTCTTC.

The J gene is TRBJ1-4, the V gene TRBV10-3; D remains ambiguous. V shed 2 bases and J shed 8 bases, with 6 bases lying between them. Germline V CDR1 and CDR2: ENHRY, SYGVKD. The CDR3 has 12 amino acids. The CDR3 reads CAISELGEKLFF. CDR3 nucleotide sequence: TGTGCCATCAGTGAGCTGGGGGAAAAACTGTTTTTT.

The CDR3 protein is CASSLDLSSSYEQYF. CDR3 DNA: TGTGCCAGCAGCTTAGACCTATCGAGCTCCTACGAGCAGTACTTC. This chain links TRBV7-9 with TRBJ2-7; D not certain. Trimming stripped 1 base from V and 0 bases from J, with 10 bases between. The germline V gene encodes CDR1 SEHNR and CDR2 FQNEAQ (reference sequence). This CDR3 contains 15 residues.

The J gene is TRBJ1-2, the V gene TRBV6-5; D possibly corresponds to TRBD1 (6 bases). Germline V gene data show CDR1 as MNHEY and CDR2 as SVGAGI. The V and J ends lost 6 bases and 2 bases respectively, with 16 bases between them. The CDR3 totals 15 residues. The CDR3 nucleotides are TGTGCCAGCAGCTCACCGGGACATTTCAACTATGGCTACACCTTC. As protein: CASSSPGHFNYGYTF.

This chain connects TRBV28 to TRBJ1-4, with D maybe TRBD1 (5 bases). Deletions cut 6 bases from V and 13 bases from J, with 24 bases between. Germline CDR1 is MDHEN and CDR2 is SYDVKM. CDR3 length: 15 residues. The CDR3 sequence: CASSPTASGLGRLFF. The CDR3 DNA is TGTGCCAGCAGCCCCACCGCCTCAGGGCTGGGGAGACTGTTTTTT.

V usage is TRBV24-1 and J usage is TRBJ2-3; no reliable D call. CDR1 is KGHDR, CDR2 SFDVKD, per germline. Trimming stripped 2 bases from V and 0 bases from J, with 5 bases between. The CDR3 runs to 14 residues. The CDR3 protein is CATSDSASTDTQYF. The CDR3, as DNA: TGTGCCACCAGTGATTCCGCTAGCACAGATACGCAGTATTTT.

The chain has TRBV28 and TRBJ1-1; 8 positions match TRBD1. Germline CDR1 MDHEN, CDR2 SYDVKM. This CDR3 region has 13 residues. V lost 7 bases to trimming and J lost 11 bases; unmatched junction nucleotides: 12. As DNA, the CDR3 is TGTGCCAGCACCGCGCCAGGGGGCCGGTTCGCTTTCTTT. Translated, it gives CASTAPGGRFAFF.

J is TRBJ1-1 and V is TRBV6-5; no clear D. The germline V gene encodes CDR1 MNHEY and CDR2 SVGAGI. The CDR3 sequence is 14 residues long. The ends were cut back, 4 bases at V and 2 bases at J, with 11 bases in the middle. DNA of the CDR3: TGTGCCAGCAGTTGGCGTGGGATAAACACTGAAGCTTTCTTT. It encodes CASSWRGINTEAFF.

The chain joins TRBV27 to TRBJ1-2, with D possibly TRBD1 on 5 matching bases. The germline gives CDR1 MNHEY, CDR2 SMNVEV (reference sequence). Trimming left V 5 bases short and J 1 base short, with 11 bases between. The CDR3 spans 14 residues. CDR3 sequence reads: CASSNRDRNYGYTF. In DNA form, the CDR3 reads TGTGCCAGCAGTAACCGGGACCGTAACTATGGCTACACCTTC.

The chain has TRBV4-2 and TRBJ2-3; TRBD2 aligns across 10 bases. CDR3 length: 19 amino acids. V shed 1 base and J 1 base; nucleotides not matched to a gene: 11. Germline V CDR1 and CDR2: LGHNA, YNFKEQ. CDR3 coding DNA: TGTGCCAGCAGCCAAGGGTCTAGCGGGAGCGTTTTCGGCACAGATACGCAGTATTTT. Translated: CASSQGSSGSVFGTDTQYF.

About this clone itself: The same CDR3 arises from other DNA sequences in this sample as well. The rearrangement links TRBV5-1 to TRBJ1-2; 8 bases agree with TRBD1. This CDR3 contains 14 residues. The V segment lost 4 bases and the J segment 2 bases; nucleotides outside the gene matches: 4. Germline assignment: CDR1 SGHRS and CDR2 YFSETQ. CDR3: CASSPGTGNYGYTF. In DNA, the CDR3 is TGCGCCAGCAGCCCCGGGACAGGCAACTATGGCTACACCTTC. The full variable domain, completed using reference TRBV5-1 and TRBJ1-2, is KAGVTQTPRYLIKTRGQQVTLSCSPISGHRSVSWYQQTPGQGLQFLFEYFSETQRNKGNFPGRFSGRQFSNSRSEMNVSTLELGDSALYLCASSPGTGNYGYTFGSGTRLTVV.

This clone was counted a single time. The chain couples TRBV9 to TRBJ1-6, with 9 nucleotides matching TRBD1. V dropped 0 bases and J dropped 9; count of bases not matched to a gene: 10. This CDR3 is 17 amino acids long. Per the germline V gene, CDR1 is SGDLS and CDR2 is YYNGEE. The CDR3 spells CASSVGSADRGGSPLHF. CDR3 in DNA: TGTGCCAGCAGCGTAGGTTCGGCGGACAGGGGCGGTTCACCCCTCCACTTT.

V usage is TRBV7-9 and J usage is TRBJ1-2; 8 bases agree with TRBD1. The length of the CDR3 is 13 residues. Trimming at V came to 6 bases and at J to 7 bases, leaving 7 bases not matched to a gene. Germline loops: CDR1 SEHNR, CDR2 FQNEAQ (reference sequence). CDR3 amino acids: CASRSSGGSGYTF. CDR3 bases: TGTGCCAGCAGGTCGTCAGGGGGCAGTGGCTACACCTTC.

The gene calls are TRBV28 and TRBJ2-5; TRBD2 aligns across 8 bases. The CDR3 extends over 16 amino acids. V was clipped by 3 bases and J by 0 bases; unmatched bases: 6. From germline, CDR1 is MDHEN and CDR2 SYDVKM. DNA of the CDR3: TGTGCCAGCAGTTTTCCAGCGGGAGTGTACCAAGAGACCCAGTACTTC. This codes for CASSFPAGVYQETQYF.

The V call is TRBV24-1, the J call TRBJ2-1, with TRBD1 matching 9 bases. J lost 3 bases, V lost 3 bases, and 5 bases had no gene match. The CDR3 sequence is 16 residues long. Looked up from germline, CDR1 is KGHDR and CDR2 is SFDVKD. This CDR3 reads CATSDPGTGSYNEQFF. CDR3 sequence (DNA): TGTGCCACCAGTGATCCCGGGACAGGGAGCTACAATGAGCAGTTCTTC.

The V and J genes are TRBV19 and TRBJ1-3; D call uncertain. In germline, CDR1 is LNHDA, CDR2 SQIVND (reference sequence). The CDR3 loop spans 14 amino acids. Trimming shortened V by 0 bases and J by 0 bases, and 3 bases separated the two germline ends. The CDR3 loop is CASSIDPSGNTIYF. DNA for the CDR3: TGTGCCAGTAGTATAGATCCCTCTGGAAACACCATATATTTT.

This chain joins TRBV5-1 and TRBJ1-5, with D hard to call. The CDR3 has 15 amino acids. The germline gives CDR1 SGHRS, CDR2 YFSETQ. The V gene lost 0 bases and the J gene lost 7 bases, with 14 bases spanning the gap. The CDR3 nucleotides are TGCGCCAGCAGCTTGGAAGGGTGGCGTGGGCAGCCCCAGCATTTT. The encoded protein is CASSLEGWRGQPQHF.

CDR3 bases: TGTGCCAGCAGCTTAAATGGACCAGATGAGCAGTTCTTC. Translating it yields CASSLNGPDEQFF. This chain joins TRBV7-3 and TRBJ2-1; D remains ambiguous. The V end was cut by 1 base, the J end by 8 bases, with 9 bases between. Germline CDR1 and CDR2: SGHTA and FQGTGA. CDR3 size: 13 residues.

The V gene is TRBV18, the J gene TRBJ2-7; 9 bases map to TRBD1. Germline loops: CDR1 KGHSH, CDR2 LQKENI. The CDR3 loop spans 17 amino acids. J lost 0 bases, V lost 1 base, and 7 bases had no gene match. Here the CDR3 DNA reads TGTGCCAGCTCACCACAACAGGGGGCACACAGCTCCTACGAGCAGTACTTC. Translation: CASSPQQGAHSSYEQYF. Full variable domain (remainder filled in from reference TRBV18 and TRBJ2-7): NAGVMQNPRHLVRRRGQEARLRCSPMKGHSHVYWYRQLPEEGLKFMVYLQKENIIDESGMPKERFSAEFPKEGPSILRIQQVVRGDSAAYFCASSPQQGAHSSYEQYFGPGTRLTVT.

This sequence joins TRBV5-1 and TRBJ2-2; D unclear. The V gene's germline CDR1 is SGHRS and CDR2 YFSETQ. The CDR3 has 15 amino acids. V lost 0 bases and J lost 5, with 11 bases in between. CDR3 loop: CASSLEAAGTGELFF. The CDR3 bases are TGCGCCAGCAGCTTGGAGGCGGCAGGTACCGGGGAGCTGTTTTTT.

V gene TRBV28 combines with J gene TRBJ1-5, with TRBD1 identical over 8 bases. V shed 6 bases and J 0 bases; nucleotides not matched to a gene: 7. Germline CDR1 and CDR2: MDHEN and SYDVKM. The CDR3 sequence is 16 residues long. The CDR3 spells CASSQGTGYSNQPQHF. CDR3 nucleotides: TGTGCCAGCAGCCAGGGGACAGGCTATAGCAATCAGCCCCAGCATTTT. Using reference TRBV28 and TRBJ1-5 for the parts outside the CDR3, the full variable domain is DVKVTQSSRYLVKRTGEKVFLECVQDMDHENMFWYRQDPGLGLRLIYFSYDVKMKEKGDIPEGYSVSREKKERFSLILESASTNQTSMYLCASSQGTGYSNQPQHFGDGTRLSIL.

This chain connects TRBV9 to TRBJ2-6; D gene uncertain. Germline V gene lookup returns CDR1 SGDLS and CDR2 YYNGEE. V lost 0 bases and J 1 base, leaving 5 bases between the germline ends. This CDR3 comprises 15 residues. This chain's CDR3 is CASSVEGSGANVLTF. The CDR3 DNA is TGTGCCAGCAGCGTAGAGGGATCTGGGGCCAACGTCCTGACTTTC.

In its sample, this clone was seen a few times. The J gene is TRBJ1-5, the V gene TRBV10-3; D is possibly TRBD1 (5 bases). The CDR3 covers 14 residues. Trimming left V 3 bases short and J 3 bases short, with 9 bases between. CDR1 and CDR2 from the germline V gene are ENHRY and SYGVKD. The CDR3 loop is CAISDEGNNQPQHF. The CDR3 nucleotides read TGTGCCATCAGTGATGAGGGGAACAATCAGCCCCAGCATTTT.

This clone was observed a few times. The chain uses TRBV4-1 and TRBJ1-5; D might be TRBD1 (6 bases). The germline V and J ends were trimmed by 1 base and 2 bases, with 6 bases remaining between them. Germline V gene sequence: CDR1 MGHRA, CDR2 YSYEKL. The CDR3 runs 14 residues. The CDR3 coding sequence is TGCGCCAGCAGCCAAGGGACAGGCAATCAGCCCCAGCATTTT. It translates to CASSQGTGNQPQHF.

The chain couples TRBV6-5 to TRBJ1-1; D ambiguous. There are 13 residues in the CDR3. CDR1 and CDR2 (germline): MNHEY, SVGAGI. Trimming stripped 6 bases from V and 7 bases from J, with 15 bases between. In nucleotides, the CDR3 is TGTGCCAGCAGAACGGACGTAATTTATGAAGCTTTCTTT. Its protein is CASRTDVIYEAFF.